Each of the 9 T cell receptor beta chains below was sequenced from the same sample in a study of graft-versus-host responses after intestinal transplantation. Sequencing was performed with immunoSEQ multiplex PCR; in TCRdb, only in-frame clones are kept and a portion is missing. Of some 48,000 clones in the sample, about 81% were seen once. These receptors have no identified antigens. The sequencing here drew on unstimulated CD4+ T cells sorted from spleen or lymph node cells, taken before transplant. The receptor source for this set is a human donor who was the organ donor for an intestinal transplant.

Here the CDR3 DNA reads TGTGCCAGCAGCTATTTGGGCATCGTCTACACCTTC. Amino acid sequence: CASSYLGIVYTF. The chain carries TRBV5-6 and TRBJ1-2; no clear D gene. Per germline, CDR1 SGHDT and CDR2 YYEEEE. Trimming stripped 3 bases from V and 10 bases from J, with 13 bases between. This CDR3 region has 12 residues.

The V gene is TRBV6-5, the J gene TRBJ1-5, with 7 bases fitting TRBD1. This CDR3 region has 14 residues. Germline V gene sequence: CDR1 MNHEY, CDR2 SVGAGI. The ends lost 6 bases at V and 5 bases at J; junction bases unmatched: 7. CDR3 sequence: CASSPGTDYQPQHF. CDR3 bases: TGTGCCAGCAGCCCTGGGACAGATTATCAGCCCCAGCATTTT.

This sequence joins TRBV25-1 and TRBJ1-6; D may be TRBD1 (5 bases). Trimming took off 1 base at V and 6 bases at J, with 10 bases between the two ends. Germline loops: CDR1 MGHDK, CDR2 SYGVNS. The CDR3 length is 15 residues. In nucleotides, the CDR3 is TGTGCCAGCAGTGAATGGGAGACAGCTAATTCACCCCTCCACTTT. Its protein product is CASSEWETANSPLHF.

The genes are TRBV19 and TRBJ1-4; D call uncertain. CDR1 and CDR2 from the germline V gene are LNHDA and SQIVND (reference sequence). The CDR3 has 12 residues. Trimming took 7 bases from V and 7 from J, leaving 10 bases between them. The CDR3 sequence: CASKGLGEKLFF. CDR3 in DNA: TGTGCCAGTAAAGGGCTGGGTGAAAAACTGTTTTTT.

In DNA, the CDR3 is TGTGCCAGCAGCTTGGAAGGGACCGTGTACGAGCAGTACTTC. Translating it yields CASSLEGTVYEQYF. V and J are TRBV5-4 and TRBJ2-7, with D possibly called TRBD1 or TRBD2 (5 bases each). Per the germline V gene, CDR1 is SGHNT and CDR2 is YYREEE (reference sequence). Deletions cut 0 bases from V and 4 bases from J, with 11 bases between. There are 14 residues in the CDR3.

The chain employs TRBV21-1 and TRBJ2-7. TRBV21-1 is reported as a pseudogene. The CDR3 is made up of 11 amino acids. CDR3 in amino acids: CASSKVPYRYF. DNA of the CDR3: TGTGCCAGCAGCAAAGTACCTTACCGGTACTTC.

The V gene is TRBV6-1, the J gene TRBJ2-2; D may be TRBD1 (5 bases). Trimming removed 2 bases at V and 6 bases at J, with 7 bases between. Per germline, CDR1 MNHNS and CDR2 SASEGT. The CDR3 sequence is 13 residues long. In DNA, the CDR3 is TGTGCCAGCAGTGAATCACAGGCCGGGGAGCTGTTTTTT. Translating it yields CASSESQAGELFF.

This sequence joins TRBV19 and TRBJ1-2, with a tentative D call TRBD1 (6 bases). The CDR3 runs 15 residues. The V end was cut by 3 bases, the J end by 6 bases, with 17 bases between. Germline V gene data show CDR1 as LNHDA and CDR2 as SQIVND (reference sequence). The CDR3 bases are TGTGCCAGTAGTATTGCGGGGGGCGGCAGGGATGGCTACACCTTC. Its translation: CASSIAGGGRDGYTF.

The V gene is TRBV6-1, the J gene TRBJ1-2; D may be TRBD1 (6 bases). The CDR3 contains 14 residues. The ends were cut back, 10 bases at V and 1 base at J, with 16 bases in the middle. CDR1 and CDR2 (germline): MNHNS, SASEGT. DNA of the CDR3: TGTGCCATCAGGGGAACAGGACTTAACTATGGCTACACCTTC. Translation: CAIRGTGLNYGYTF.